This TCR beta chain was profiled in a study of blood T cell repertoires in COVID-19. Background on the study: Samples came from the United States, Italy and Spain, spanning acute and convalescent COVID-19.

V lost 4 bases, J lost 3 bases, and 19 bases lay in between. Germline V gene sequence: CDR1 SGHDN, CDR2 FVKESK. This CDR3 is built from 17 residues. TCRdb's table, derived via immunoSEQ multiplex PCR, lists solely in-frame clones and lacks some. The sample includes 40,000 to 45,000 clones, under 80% of them seen just once. This rearrangement joins TRBV14 to TRBJ2-1, with a weak D call TRBD1 (6 bases). The sequence was obtained from a man of 80 years or more with acute or convalescent COVID-19. The sample comprised peripheral blood. For the CDR3, the DNA is TGTGCCAGCAGCCCGCCCAGGGGCACGGGGCTCTACAATGAGCAGTTCTTC. Residues: CASSPPRGTGLYNEQFF. Variable domain in full (rest from reference TRBV14 and TRBJ2-1): EAGVTQFPSHSVIEKGQTVTLRCDPISGHDNLYWYRRVMGKEIKFLLHFVKESKQDESGMPNNRFLAERTGGTYSTLKVQPAELEDSGVYFCASSPPRGTGLYNEQFFGPGTRLTVL.